This T cell receptor beta chain was obtained from a study of shared T cell receptors in the human thymus. CDR3 size: 14 residues. V shed 10 bases and J shed 2 bases, with 15 bases lying between them. From germline, CDR1 is SGHDT and CDR2 YYEEEE. Using immunoSEQ multiplex PCR, the repertoire was profiled, and TCRdb retains in-frame clones only, with some absent. The sample holds about 660,000 clones, 88% seen once. This sample also belongs to another study, concerning human thymus T cells.

Sequenced input: thymocytes. The TCR was taken from a boy younger than two with a congenital heart defect. The chain carries TRBV5-6 and TRBJ2-2; D may be TRBD2 (6 bases). The chain's CDR3 is CAPRRGENTGELFF. The CDR3 DNA sequence: TGTGCCCCGAGGCGGGGAGAAAACACCGGGGAGCTGTTTTTT.